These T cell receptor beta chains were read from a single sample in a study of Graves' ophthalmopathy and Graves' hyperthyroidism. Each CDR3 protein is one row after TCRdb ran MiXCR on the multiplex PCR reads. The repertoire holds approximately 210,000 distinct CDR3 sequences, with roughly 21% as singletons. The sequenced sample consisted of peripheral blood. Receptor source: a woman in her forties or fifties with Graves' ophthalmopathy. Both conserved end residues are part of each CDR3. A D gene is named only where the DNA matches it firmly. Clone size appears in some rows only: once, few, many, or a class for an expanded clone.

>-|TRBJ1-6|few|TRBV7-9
CASSLVGRGNSPLHF
TGTGCCAGCAGCTTAGTCGGTAGGGGTAATTCACCCCTCCACTTT
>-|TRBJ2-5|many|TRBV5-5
CASSSGGVLTQYF
TGTGCCAGCAGCTCCGGTGGGGTCTTGACCCAGTACTTC
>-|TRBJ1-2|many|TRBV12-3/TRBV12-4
CASSLQDRNYGYTF
TGTGCCAGCAGTTTACAGGACAGAAACTATGGCTACACCTTC
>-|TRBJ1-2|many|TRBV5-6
CASSLYPEHFYGYTF
TGTGCCAGCAGCTTATATCCAGAACATTTCTATGGCTACACCTTC
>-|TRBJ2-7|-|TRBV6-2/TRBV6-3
CASSPGLHYEQYF
TGTGCCAGCAGTCCGGGACTGCACTACGAGCAGTACTTC
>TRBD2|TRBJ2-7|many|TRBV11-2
CASSSLAGFYEQYF
TGTGCCAGCAGCTCATTAGCGGGGTTCTACGAGCAGTACTTC
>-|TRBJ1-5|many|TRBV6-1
CASSGLGSHNQPQHF
TGTGCCAGCAGTGGCCTTGGGAGCCACAATCAGCCCCAGCATTTT
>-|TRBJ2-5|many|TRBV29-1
CSVGGRETQYF
TGCAGCGTCGGAGGACGGGAGACCCAGTACTTC
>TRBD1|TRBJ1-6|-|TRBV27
CASSPGTGDSPLHF
TGTGCCAGCAGTCCTGGGACAGGGGATTCACCCCTCCACTTT
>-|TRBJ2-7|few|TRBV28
CASATVTYEQYF
TGTGCCAGCGCGACGGTCACCTACGAGCAGTACTTC
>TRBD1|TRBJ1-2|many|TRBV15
CATSPRTGGAGGYTF
TGTGCCACCAGTCCTCGGACAGGGGGCGCAGGTGGCTACACCTTC
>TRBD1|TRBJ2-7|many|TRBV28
CASAGQGAREQYF
TGTGCCAGCGCGGGACAGGGGGCCAGAGAGCAGTACTTC
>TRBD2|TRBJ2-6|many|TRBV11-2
CASSPARGGSANVLIF
TGTGCCAGCAGCCCCGCCCGGGGGGGGTCTGCCAACGTCCTGATTTTC
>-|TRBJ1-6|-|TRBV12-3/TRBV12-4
CASSPGTSYNSPLHF
TGTGCCAGCAGTCCAGGGACAAGTTATAATTCACCCCTCCACTTT
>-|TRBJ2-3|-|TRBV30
CAWRYGRTTDTQYF
TGTGCCTGGAGATACGGGCGGACTACTGATACGCAGTATTTT
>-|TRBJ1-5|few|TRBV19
CASSTNGGDNQPQHF
TGTGCCAGTAGTACGAACGGAGGGGACAATCAGCCCCAGCATTTT
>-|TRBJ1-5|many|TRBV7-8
CASSVGVGNQPQHF
TGTGCCAGCAGCGTAGGGGTTGGCAATCAGCCCCAGCATTTT
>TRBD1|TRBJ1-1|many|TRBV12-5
CASGLVSGTGRPVTEAFF
TGTGCTAGTGGTTTGGTTTCCGGGACAGGCCGCCCCGTGACTGAAGCTTTCTTT